These 26 T cell receptor beta chains share one sample of origin, sequenced in a study of PD-1 blockade in classical Hodgkin lymphoma (TCRdb year 2020). The library was made by the immunoSEQ multiplex PCR assay. This immuneACCESS table, as held by TCRdb, lists in-frame sequences with V and J called but not all clones. Of the missing ones, under half trace to an unresolved V gene in checked studies; the others have no known cause. Present in this sample are about 110,000 clones, about 89% of which were seen just once. Of the sample, about 20% is held by the ten largest clones. This sample's time point label indicates: cycle 2 day 1 (C2D1) of nivolumab. Every trial patient had relapsed following autologous stem cell transplantation, and prior brentuximab vedotin exposure was what differed among cohorts A, B and C. Sequenced here: peripheral blood mononuclear cells (PBMCs), sampled before the second cycle of nivolumab. These receptors were collected from a human donor with classical Hodgkin lymphoma.

This clone was seen just once. The chain is built from TRBV29-1 and TRBJ1-4, with 7 bases lining up with TRBD1. CDR1 SQVTM and CDR2 ANQGSEA come from the germline V gene. This CDR3 has 15 amino acids. The V gene end was trimmed by 4 bases and the J gene end by 6 bases; junction bases not matched to a gene: 11. Written as DNA, the CDR3 is TGCAGCGTTGTTTTGCTTGACAGGGACTATGAAAAACTGTTTTTT. Residues: CSVVLLDRDYEKLFF.

This clone was seen more than once but under ten times. The chain has TRBV11-2 and TRBJ2-7; TRBD1 matches at 9 bases. This CDR3 is 16 amino acids long. J gave up 5 bases and V 3 bases, and 11 bases lay outside the gene matches. Germline-derived CDR1 and CDR2 are SGHAT and FQNNGV. CDR3 DNA sequence: TGTGCCAGCAGCTTCAATCCGGGACGGACAGGGGACGAGCAGTACTTC. Amino acids: CASSFNPGRTGDEQYF.

This clone has only a few counts. The chain carries TRBV27 and TRBJ1-5, with 7 bases matching TRBD1. J lost 2 bases, V lost 3 bases, and 4 bases had no gene match. The CDR3 loop spans 15 amino acids. The germline gives CDR1 MNHEY, CDR2 SMNVEV (reference sequence). The CDR3 protein is CASSLGGQGNQPQHF. CDR3 in DNA: TGTGCCAGCAGTTTGGGAGGACAGGGCAATCAGCCCCAGCATTTT.

The chain uses TRBV30 and TRBJ1-2; 9 nucleotides match TRBD1. This CDR3 region has 13 residues. The ends lost 2 bases at V and 8 bases at J; junction bases unmatched: 6. Germline CDR1 is GTSNPN and CDR2 is SVGIG (reference sequence). The CDR3 bases are TGTGCCTGGAGTCTCACAGGGGGCAGCGGCTACACCTTC. The encoded protein is CAWSLTGGSGYTF.

This clone appeared a single time. The chain carries TRBV29-1 and TRBJ2-7; 15 nucleotides agree with TRBD2. This CDR3 has 16 residues. The germline V gene has CDR1 SQVTM and CDR2 ANQGSEA. With V trimmed by 6 bases and J by 4 bases, 10 bases remained unmatched. The CDR3 reads CSVVAGLAGGRYEQYF. The CDR3 nucleotides read TGCAGCGTGGTCGCGGGACTAGCGGGAGGAAGGTACGAGCAGTACTTC.

The genes are TRBV29-1 and TRBJ1-2; D call uncertain. This CDR3 comprises 12 residues. The germline V gene has CDR1 SQVTM and CDR2 ANQGSEA. Trimming took off 8 bases at V and 2 bases at J, with 12 bases between the two ends. In DNA, the CDR3 is TGCAGCCTCTTGACGGGGAACTATGGCTACACCTTC. As protein: CSLLTGNYGYTF.

About this clone: Other DNA sequences of this sample code for an identical CDR3. This rearrangement joins TRBV5-1 to TRBJ1-5; D gene ambiguous. V was clipped by 0 bases and J by 7 bases, with 8 bases between them. This CDR3 region has 13 residues. Germline-derived CDR1 and CDR2 are SGHRS and YFSETQ. CDR3 sequence: CASSLEGGQPQHF. CDR3 nucleotide sequence: TGCGCCAGCAGCTTGGAGGGCGGACAGCCCCAGCATTTT.

The chain uses TRBV7-9 and TRBJ1-4, with no clear D. This CDR3 spans 14 amino acids. V was shortened by 5 bases and J by 0 bases, with 7 bases between the two germline ends. In germline, CDR1 is SEHNR, CDR2 FQNEAQ (reference sequence). The CDR3, as DNA: TGTGCCAGCAGCCCCGGGACAACTAATGAAAAACTGTTTTTT. Its protein product is CASSPGTTNEKLFF.

The gene calls are TRBV6-5 and TRBJ2-6; D not certain. The CDR3 spans 16 residues. CDR1 is MNHEY, CDR2 SVGAGI, per germline. V was cut by 2 bases and J by 0 bases, with 8 bases left in between. This chain's CDR3 is CASSYNGFSGANVLTF. CDR3 DNA: TGTGCCAGCAGTTACAATGGGTTCTCTGGGGCCAACGTCCTGACTTTC.

The V gene is TRBV29-1, the J gene TRBJ2-1, with TRBD2 matching over 7 bases. Germline V gives CDR1 SQVTM, CDR2 ANQGSEA. The CDR3 runs 13 residues. V shed 7 bases and J 5 bases; nucleotides not matched to a gene: 8. CDR3 in amino acids: CSATSQHNNEQFF. CDR3 bases: TGCAGCGCGACTAGCCAACATAACAATGAGCAGTTCTTC.

J is TRBJ1-1 and V is TRBV7-2, with D hard to call. CDR1 and CDR2 (germline): SGHTA, FQGNSA. Trimming shortened V by 2 bases and J by 5 bases, and 15 bases separated the two germline ends. The CDR3 extends over 15 amino acids. CDR3 bases: TGTGCCAGCAGCTTAAGGGCCATAACGGGGACTGAAGCTTTCTTT. Translating gives CASSLRAITGTEAFF.

The chain uses TRBV7-9 and TRBJ2-3; 9 positions agree with TRBD2. From germline, CDR1 is SEHNR and CDR2 FQNEAQ (reference sequence). Losses at the gene ends were 5 bases for V and 7 bases for J; bases not matched to a gene: 10. The CDR3 is 15 amino acids. CDR3 sequence reads: CASSPSGTSRYTQYF. In DNA, the CDR3 is TGTGCCAGCAGCCCGTCAGGGACTAGCCGTTATACGCAGTATTTT.

V usage is TRBV4-3 and J usage is TRBJ2-1; TRBD2 matches at 8 bases. With 6 bases clipped from V and 10 bases from J, the junction kept 5 bases outside the gene matches. The germline gives CDR1 LGHNA, CDR2 YSLEER. The CDR3 has 12 residues. Written as DNA, the CDR3 is TGCGCCAGCAGTGTTAGCGGGGCAGAGCAGTTCTTC. Translation gives CASSVSGAEQFF.

V gene TRBV27 combines with J gene TRBJ2-7; possible D gene TRBD1, 6 bases. CDR1 MNHEY and CDR2 SMNVEV come from the germline V gene (reference sequence). This CDR3 has 14 residues. V lost 5 bases and J lost 3, with 14 bases in between. The CDR3 sequence is CASSPGQILYEQYF. CDR3 sequence (DNA): TGTGCCAGCAGTCCCGGACAGATCCTCTACGAGCAGTACTTC.

This sequence joins TRBV28 and TRBJ2-7; maybe TRBD1 (6 bases). V was clipped by 4 bases and J by 0 bases, with 16 bases between them. Germline CDR1 and CDR2: MDHEN and SYDVKM. This CDR3 spans 16 amino acids. The CDR3: CASSSPGVGNSYEQYF. The DNA of the CDR3 is TGTGCCAGCAGTTCCCCAGGGGTGGGAAACTCCTACGAGCAGTACTTC.

This chain links TRBV5-1 with TRBJ2-1; either TRBD1 or TRBD2 may supply D (5 bases each). Germline CDR1 reads SGHRS; CDR2 reads YFSETQ. This CDR3 is 14 amino acids long. V was trimmed by 0 bases and J by 7 bases, leaving 11 bases between them. The CDR3 region has the DNA TGCGCCAGCAGCTTGGCCGAGGGGAAGAATGAGCAGTTCTTC. Protein: CASSLAEGKNEQFF.

V usage is TRBV30 and J usage is TRBJ2-7; 7 bases are shared with TRBD1. This CDR3 is built from 13 residues. Unmatched junction bases numbered 9, after V lost 3 bases and J lost 7 bases. Germline V gives CDR1 GTSNPN, CDR2 SVGIG (reference sequence). CDR3 protein: CAWRKTGVGEQYF. The CDR3 nucleotides read TGTGCCTGGAGGAAAACAGGGGTGGGTGAGCAGTACTTC.

The genes are TRBV28 and TRBJ1-4; perhaps TRBD1 as D (6 bases). Germline V gene sequence: CDR1 MDHEN, CDR2 SYDVKM. This CDR3 has 15 residues. The V and J ends lost 1 base and 2 bases respectively, with 8 bases between them. The CDR3 DNA reads TGTGCCAGCAGTTTATTGGACAGTACTAATGAAAAACTGTTTTTT. It encodes CASSLLDSTNEKLFF.

This clone was detected once. The chain has TRBV5-6 and TRBJ2-5, with 9 bases matching TRBD2. V shed 4 bases, J shed 5 bases, and the junction held 9 bases outside the gene matches. CDR3 length equals 15 residues. Per the germline V gene, CDR1 is SGHDT and CDR2 is YYEEEE. The CDR3 spells CASSPWREGPETQYF. CDR3 bases: TGTGCCAGCAGCCCTTGGCGGGAGGGCCCGGAGACCCAGTACTTC.

The chain uses TRBV7-6 and TRBJ2-1; the D is unclear. The germline CDR1 and CDR2 sequences are SGHVS and FNYEAQ. Trimming pared 1 base from V and 9 bases from J, leaving 4 bases between. The CDR3 extends over 11 amino acids. This chain's CDR3 is CASSLGSEQFF. The CDR3 region has the DNA TGTGCCAGCAGCTTAGGCTCTGAGCAGTTCTTC.

This chain links TRBV6-6 with TRBJ1-2; 11 nucleotides line up with TRBD1. Germline V gene lookup returns CDR1 MNHNY and CDR2 SVGAGI (reference sequence). This CDR3 is 16 amino acids long. After removal of 2 bases from V and 7 bases from J, the junction contained 9 bases not matched to a gene. DNA of the CDR3: TGTGCCAGCAGTTACCCCACAGGACAGGGGGCTTCTGGCTACACCTTC. Residues: CASSYPTGQGASGYTF.

This chain links TRBV18 with TRBJ1-1; maybe TRBD1 (6 bases). The CDR3 extends over 14 amino acids. CDR1 is KGHSH, CDR2 LQKENI, per germline. With 8 bases removed from V and 4 bases from J, the gap between germline ends came to 17 bases. The CDR3 DNA follows: TGTGCCAGCCTCGGCCAGGGAGGGGGCACTGAAGCTTTCTTT. As protein: CASLGQGGGTEAFF.

The rearrangement links TRBV5-8 to TRBJ2-7; maybe TRBD1 (5 bases). This CDR3 is built from 15 residues. The V and J ends lost 1 base and 3 bases respectively, with 14 bases between them. Germline V lookup: CDR1 SGHTS, CDR2 YDEGEE. Written as DNA, the CDR3 is TGTGCCAGCAGCTTGTCCAAGGGGCTCATCTACGAGCAGTACTTC. The encoded protein is CASSLSKGLIYEQYF.

The rearrangement uses TRBV30 and TRBJ2-5; D unclear. CDR3 length: 14 amino acids. V was pared by 1 base and J by 5 bases, with 14 bases between. CDR1 GTSNPN and CDR2 SVGIG come from the germline V gene (reference sequence). The CDR3 protein is CAWSGSGRFETQYF. In DNA, the CDR3 is TGTGCCTGGAGTGGATCCGGGCGTTTTGAGACCCAGTACTTC.

This chain joins TRBV7-7 and TRBJ1-5; weak D call: TRBD1 (6 bases). Trimming left V 10 bases short and J 0 bases short, with 16 bases between. The CDR3 runs to 15 residues. The germline CDR1 and CDR2 sequences are SSHAT and FNYEAQ (reference sequence). CDR3 DNA sequence: TGTGCCATTAATCGGGACATCTATAGCAATCAGCCCCAGCATTTT. Translation: CAINRDIYSNQPQHF.

This clone was found once. V is TRBV5-1 and J is TRBJ2-1; perhaps TRBD1 as D (6 bases). The length of the CDR3 is 15 residues. Trimming left V 4 bases short and J 3 bases short, with 14 bases between. Looked up from germline, CDR1 is SGHRS and CDR2 is YFSETQ. The CDR3: CASSPGTLYYNEQFF. CDR3 coding DNA: TGCGCCAGCAGCCCCGGGACACTTTACTACAATGAGCAGTTCTTC.